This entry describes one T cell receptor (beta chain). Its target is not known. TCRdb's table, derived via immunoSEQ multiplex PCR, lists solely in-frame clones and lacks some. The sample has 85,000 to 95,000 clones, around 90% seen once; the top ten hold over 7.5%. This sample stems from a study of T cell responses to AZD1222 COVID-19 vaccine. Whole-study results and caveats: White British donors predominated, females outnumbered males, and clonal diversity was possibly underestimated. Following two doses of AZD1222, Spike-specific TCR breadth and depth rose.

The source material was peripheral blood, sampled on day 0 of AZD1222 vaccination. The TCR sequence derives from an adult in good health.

DNA for the CDR3: TGTGCTAGTGACCTAGGATTTGGGGGAGAAGCTTTCTTT. Translating gives CASDLGFGGEAFF. The chain recombines TRBV12-5 with TRBJ1-1, with D perhaps TRBD1 (5 bases). V lost 7 bases and J lost 8, with 17 bases in between. Per germline, CDR1 LGHNT and CDR2 FRNRAP. There are 13 residues in the CDR3. Combining the CDR3 with reference TRBV12-5 and TRBJ1-1 gives the whole variable domain DARVTQTPRHKVTEMGQEVTMRCQPILGHNTVFWYRQTMMQGLELLAYFRNRAPLDDSGMPKDRFSAEMPDATLATLKIQPSEPRDSAVYFCASDLGFGGEAFFGQGTRLTVV.